What follows are 30 T cell receptor beta chains derived from one specimen sequenced in a study of control samples from healthy donors and cancer patients. The data were produced by immunoSEQ multiplex PCR, yet TCRdb's version contains in-frame clones alone and is incomplete. The sample includes 98,000 or so clones, around 89% of them seen just once. The sequenced material came from blood. These receptors were obtained from a woman in her 70s in good health.

V usage is TRBV7-9 and J usage is TRBJ1-2; D gene uncertain. The CDR3 has 13 residues. In germline, CDR1 is SEHNR, CDR2 FQNEAQ (reference sequence). The V and J ends lost 4 bases and 4 bases respectively, with 10 bases between them. The CDR3 nucleotides are TGTGCCAGCAGCTCCTTACAGACCTATGGCTACACCTTC. This encodes CASSSLQTYGYTF.

The chain has TRBV4-3 and TRBJ2-2; no clear D gene. The CDR3 is 14 amino acids. CDR1 and CDR2 (germline): LGHNA, YSLEER. The V end lost 4 bases, the J end lost 1 base, and 7 bases lay between the germline ends. The CDR3 DNA follows: TGCGCCAGCAGCCCCCACGGGAACACCGGGGAGCTGTTTTTT. Its protein is CASSPHGNTGELFF.

The J gene is TRBJ1-3, the V gene TRBV6-5, with D unclear. The CDR3 has 14 amino acids. Germline CDR1 reads MNHEY; CDR2 reads SVGAGI. The germline V and J ends were trimmed by 10 bases and 2 bases, with 15 bases remaining between them. For the CDR3, the DNA is TGTGCCATGAAATCGGACGGAACTGGAAACACCATATATTTT. It codes for CAMKSDGTGNTIYF.

The rearrangement uses TRBV3-1 (or the pseudogene TRBV3-2) and TRBJ1-5; D gene unclear. Germline V lookup: CDR1 LGHDT, CDR2 YNNKEL (reference sequence). The CDR3 totals 13 residues. The V gene lost 5 bases and the J gene lost 0 bases, with 5 bases spanning the gap. CDR3: CASSFTSNQPQHF. CDR3 sequence (DNA): TGTGCCAGCAGCTTCACTAGCAATCAGCCCCAGCATTTT.

The chain has TRBV5-1 and TRBJ1-3, with a possible D match to TRBD1 (5 bases). Trimming stripped 4 bases from V and 2 bases from J, with 10 bases between. The CDR3 is 14 amino acids. The V gene's germline CDR1 is SGHRS and CDR2 YFSETQ. Here the CDR3 reads CASSLGGAGNTIYF. CDR3 DNA sequence: TGCGCCAGCAGCCTGGGGGGTGCTGGAAACACCATATATTTT.

A note on this clone: Different DNA sequences within this sample yield the same CDR3. The V call is TRBV7-9, the J call TRBJ1-2, with 10 nucleotides matching TRBD1. The trim removed 6 bases at V and 1 base at J, leaving 8 bases unmatched. CDR3 length: 16 amino acids. Germline V gives CDR1 SEHNR, CDR2 FQNEAQ (reference sequence). The CDR3 DNA reads as TGTGCCAGCAGTTTAACGGGACAGGGGAATAACTATGGCTACACCTTC. The encoded protein is CASSLTGQGNNYGYTF.

The chain employs TRBV7-2 and TRBJ2-1; TRBD2 aligns across 13 bases. The junction had 3 bases not matched to a gene; V was cut back by 1 base and J by 9 bases. CDR3 length: 15 amino acids. Germline V gene sequence: CDR1 SGHTA, CDR2 FQGNSA. This chain's CDR3 is CASSLGGLAGLEQFF. The CDR3 coding sequence is TGTGCCAGCAGCTTAGGGGGACTAGCGGGACTTGAGCAGTTCTTC.

Concerning this clone itself: Other nucleotide sequences from this sample produce the same CDR3. V gene TRBV3-1 (or the pseudogene TRBV3-2) combines with J gene TRBJ1-2; no reliable D call. The V end lost 1 base, the J end lost 8 bases, and 5 bases lay between the germline ends. The CDR3 extends over 11 amino acids. Germline CDR1 and CDR2: LGHDT and YNNKEL (reference sequence). In DNA form, the CDR3 reads TGTGCCAGCAGCCAAGGTGGAGGCTACACCTTC. As protein: CASSQGGGYTF.

This chain links TRBV11-2 with TRBJ2-1; TRBD2 matches at 7 bases. The V segment lost 6 bases and the J segment 9 bases; nucleotides outside the gene matches: 17. Germline V lookup: CDR1 SGHAT, CDR2 FQNNGV. The CDR3 covers 16 residues. CDR3 residues: CASSLSWGGFAGEQFF. As DNA, the CDR3 is TGTGCCAGCAGTCTCTCCTGGGGGGGATTCGCTGGTGAGCAGTTCTTC. The full variable domain, completed using reference TRBV11-2 and TRBJ2-1, is EAGVAQSPRYKIIEKRQSVAFWCNPISGHATLYWYQQILGQGPKLLIQFQNNGVVDDSQLPKDRFSAERLKGVDSTLKIQPAKLEDSAVYLCASSLSWGGFAGEQFFGPGTRLTVL.

The V gene is TRBV7-9, the J gene TRBJ1-5; D gene ambiguous. In germline, CDR1 is SEHNR, CDR2 FQNEAQ (reference sequence). V lost 3 bases, J lost 6 bases, and 21 bases lay in between. The CDR3 spans 17 residues. The CDR3 nucleotides read TGTGCCAGCAGCTTTGATGTAAGCCGCACACGGAGTCAGCCCCAGCATTTT. Residues: CASSFDVSRTRSQPQHF.

The chain is built from TRBV11-3 and TRBJ2-7, with 7 bases lining up with TRBD1. V dropped 5 bases and J dropped 10; count of bases not matched to a gene: 14. CDR3 length: 14 residues. In germline, CDR1 is SGHNT, CDR2 YENEEA. CDR3 sequence (DNA): TGTGCCAGCAGCCCCCACTCTCGGGACAGACAACAGTACTTC. It specifies CASSPHSRDRQQYF.

The count of this clone is one. Other DNA sequences in this sample translate to the same CDR3. The chain recombines TRBV5-1 with TRBJ1-3; maybe TRBD1 (6 bases). The CDR3 sequence is 14 residues long. Germline-derived CDR1 and CDR2 are SGHRS and YFSETQ. Trimming took off 4 bases at V and 1 base at J, with 9 bases between the two ends. The CDR3: CASSPTGSGNTIYF. CDR3 coding DNA: TGCGCCAGCAGCCCCACAGGGTCTGGAAACACCATATATTTT.

This chain connects TRBV6-5 to TRBJ1-4; D perhaps matches TRBD1 (6 bases). The germline gives CDR1 MNHEY, CDR2 SVGAGI. Trimming cost V 8 bases and J 7 bases, with 14 bases left between them. CDR3 length equals 13 residues. Here the CDR3 reads CASRGTKGEKLFF. The CDR3 coding sequence is TGTGCCAGCCGGGGGACAAAGGGTGAAAAACTGTTTTTT.

V and J are TRBV6-5 and TRBJ2-5; no definite D call. Germline CDR1 is MNHEY and CDR2 is SVGAGI. The CDR3 covers 11 residues. With 3 bases removed from V and 5 bases from J, the gap between germline ends came to 4 bases. CDR3 sequence: CASSYRETQYF. CDR3 in DNA: TGTGCCAGCAGTTATAGGGAGACCCAGTACTTC.

The chain combines TRBV7-8 with TRBJ2-7, with D unclear. The CDR3 is made up of 15 amino acids. With 1 base removed from V and 5 bases from J, the gap between germline ends came to 15 bases. The germline gives CDR1 SGHVS, CDR2 FQNEAQ. The CDR3 is CASSLGLEAYHEQYF. CDR3 DNA sequence: TGTGCCAGCAGCTTAGGTCTAGAGGCCTACCACGAGCAGTACTTC. Filled out from reference TRBV7-8 and TRBJ2-7, the complete variable domain reads GAGVSQSPRYKVAKRGQDVALRCDPISGHVSLFWYQQALGQGPEFLTYFQNEAQLDKSGLPSDRFFAERPEGSVSTLKIQRTQQEDSAVYLCASSLGLEAYHEQYFGPGTRLTVT.

V is TRBV10-2 and J is TRBJ2-1; a weak D match, TRBD2 (6 bases). Germline CDR1 is WSHSY and CDR2 is SAAADI. Between the trimmed V and J ends, which lost 6 bases and 5 bases, there was a span of 17 bases. The CDR3 has 15 residues. The CDR3 DNA reads as TGCGCCAGCAGCGACGGGGCTAGCGTCCACAATGAGCAGTTCTTC. Its translation is CASSDGASVHNEQFF.

V and J are TRBV7-9 and TRBJ1-2; no clear D gene. Trimming pared 1 base from V and 2 bases from J, leaving 11 bases between. The CDR3 is 15 amino acids. Germline CDR1 is SEHNR and CDR2 is FQNEAQ (reference sequence). CDR3 sequence reads: CASSLDFWGNYGYTF. The CDR3 DNA sequence: TGTGCCAGCAGCTTAGACTTCTGGGGAAACTATGGCTACACCTTC.

The V call is TRBV29-1, the J call TRBJ1-1; 8 nucleotides agree with TRBD1. CDR1 and CDR2 (germline): SQVTM, ANQGSEA. Trimming at V came to 2 bases and at J to 5 bases, leaving 4 bases not matched to a gene. The CDR3 loop spans 13 amino acids. The CDR3 nucleotides are TGCAGCGTTGAACCCCAGGGGGCTACTGAAGCTTTCTTT. It translates to CSVEPQGATEAFF.

The chain uses TRBV18 and TRBJ2-1; 9 positions match TRBD2. CDR3 length: 17 residues. Germline CDR1 and CDR2: KGHSH and LQKENI. After removal of 1 base from V and 1 base from J, the junction contained 5 bases not matched to a gene. CDR3 loop: CASSPRASGASYNEQFF. In DNA form, the CDR3 reads TGTGCCAGCTCACCACGGGCTAGCGGGGCATCCTACAATGAGCAGTTCTTC.

The chain is built from TRBV6-6 and TRBJ1-3; D ambiguous. V was clipped by 5 bases and J by 3 bases, with 14 bases between them. The CDR3 spans 15 residues. The V gene's germline CDR1 is MNHNY and CDR2 SVGAGI (reference sequence). This CDR3 is CASSTPGGGGNTIYF. DNA of the CDR3: TGTGCCAGCAGTACGCCGGGTGGCGGTGGAAACACCATATATTTT.

In nucleotides, the CDR3 is TGTGCCAGCAGTTTCGATAAGCCCCAGCATTTT. Translated, it gives CASSFDKPQHF. The chain is built from TRBV12-3 or TRBV12-4 and TRBJ1-5, with unresolved D. The CDR3 consists of 11 residues. The germline V and J ends were trimmed by 3 bases and 8 bases, with 5 bases remaining between them.

V gene TRBV7-2 combines with J gene TRBJ1-2, with D unclear. From germline, CDR1 is SGHTA and CDR2 FQGNSA. The CDR3 loop spans 12 amino acids. V gave up 5 bases and J gave up 8 bases, with 12 bases separating them. The CDR3 here is CASSPPGRGYTF. The CDR3 nucleotides are TGTGCCAGCAGCCCCCCGGGTCGGGGCTACACCTTC.

In this sample, this clone turned up a few times. The chain carries TRBV5-1 and TRBJ1-3; D gene uncertain. The CDR3 is 16 residues long. Germline lookup yields CDR1 SGHRS and CDR2 YFSETQ. The ends were cut back, 0 bases at V and 0 bases at J, with 10 bases in the middle. The CDR3 nucleotides are TGCGCCAGCAGCTTGGAGCCGGACCGCTCTGGAAACACCATATATTTT. It specifies CASSLEPDRSGNTIYF.

The gene calls are TRBV19 and TRBJ1-6; D remains ambiguous. Trimming shortened V by 7 bases and J by 6 bases, and 7 bases separated the two germline ends. The CDR3 length is 12 residues. The germline V gene encodes CDR1 LNHDA and CDR2 SQIVND (reference sequence). The CDR3, as DNA: TGTGCCAGTACAGCCTTTAATTCACCCCTCCACTTT. As protein: CASTAFNSPLHF.

V gene TRBV11-2 combines with J gene TRBJ2-7; D uncertain. Germline V CDR1 and CDR2: SGHAT, FQNNGV. V lost 5 bases to trimming and J lost 2 bases, with 13 bases between them. The CDR3 is 14 amino acids. The CDR3 reads CASSPPGGAYEQYF. The CDR3 nucleotides read TGTGCCAGCAGCCCCCCGGGCGGCGCCTACGAGCAGTACTTC.

This rearrangement joins TRBV5-1 to TRBJ2-1; the match to TRBD2 covers 7 bases. The ends lost 4 bases at V and 7 bases at J; junction bases unmatched: 14. The CDR3 totals 16 residues. Germline V gene sequence: CDR1 SGHRS, CDR2 YFSETQ. CDR3 amino acids: CASSRRGRAAGNEQFF. As DNA, the CDR3 is TGCGCCAGCAGCCGGAGAGGGAGGGCCGCTGGGAATGAGCAGTTCTTC.

The chain joins TRBV27 to TRBJ1-4, with 9 positions matching TRBD1. The CDR3 is 15 amino acids. J was trimmed by 7 bases and V by 8 bases; bases with no gene match: 11. CDR1 and CDR2 (germline): MNHEY, SMNVEV (reference sequence). CDR3 coding DNA: TGTGCCAGCCGCCTACAGGGGGCGCGTGGTGAAAAACTGTTTTTT. As protein: CASRLQGARGEKLFF.

V usage is TRBV2 and J usage is TRBJ1-2; 7 nucleotides agree with TRBD1. The CDR3 is made up of 11 amino acids. Germline values: CDR1 SNHLY, CDR2 FYNNEI. The V and J ends lost 7 bases and 6 bases, in that order; junction bases with no gene match: 2. The CDR3 here is CASTGGNGYTF. Here the CDR3 DNA reads TGTGCCAGCACAGGGGGAAATGGCTACACCTTC.

The chain joins TRBV5-1 to TRBJ1-2; 9 bases map to TRBD1. V lost 0 bases to trimming and J lost 5 bases; unmatched junction nucleotides: 2. The CDR3 covers 14 residues. Germline lookup yields CDR1 SGHRS and CDR2 YFSETQ. The CDR3 spells CASSLEQGAYGYTF. The CDR3 nucleotides read TGCGCCAGCAGCTTGGAACAGGGGGCGTATGGCTACACCTTC. Full variable domain (remainder filled in from reference TRBV5-1 and TRBJ1-2): KAGVTQTPRYLIKTRGQQVTLSCSPISGHRSVSWYQQTPGQGLQFLFEYFSETQRNKGNFPGRFSGRQFSNSRSEMNVSTLELGDSALYLCASSLEQGAYGYTFGSGTRLTVV.

A single count supports this clone. The DNA of the CDR3 is TGTGCCAGCAGTTTGGGGTCGTCGGAGACCCAGTACTTC. Translated, it gives CASSLGSSETQYF. V is TRBV12-3 or TRBV12-4 and J is TRBJ2-5, with D hard to call. This CDR3 contains 13 residues. V was pared by 3 bases and J by 5 bases, with 10 bases between.